Below are 26 T cell receptor beta chains sequenced from a single sample in a study of OX40 agonist ivuxolimab in advanced cancers. The data were produced by immunoSEQ multiplex PCR, yet TCRdb's version contains in-frame clones alone and is incomplete. Here the sample spans over 50,000 clones, about 90% being singletons. Sequenced here: CD4+ or CD8+ T cells sorted from blood, sampled in a trial of the OX40 agonist ivuxolimab. These receptors were taken from an adult with an advanced solid tumor such as melanoma, head and neck, liver or kidney cancer.

This clone was observed a handful of times. V is TRBV6-5 and J is TRBJ1-2; D is uncertain. Deletions cut 0 bases from V and 8 bases from J, with 13 bases between. The CDR3 runs 14 residues. Per the germline V gene, CDR1 is MNHEY and CDR2 is SVGAGI. The chain's CDR3 is CASSYSGGWKGYTF. As DNA, the CDR3 is TGTGCCAGCAGTTACTCGGGCGGGTGGAAGGGCTACACCTTC.

Comments on this clone: Other DNA sequences in the same sample also yield this CDR3. J is TRBJ2-1 and V is TRBV9; 8 bases align to TRBD2. The CDR3 has 15 amino acids. Germline lookup yields CDR1 SGDLS and CDR2 YYNGEE. The V and J ends lost 0 bases and 4 bases, in that order; junction bases with no gene match: 3. The CDR3 DNA reads TGTGCCAGCAGCGTAGGCGGGGGGTCATACAATGAGCAGTTCTTC. It specifies CASSVGGGSYNEQFF.

This chain joins TRBV7-3 and TRBJ2-1; perhaps TRBD2 as D (6 bases). Deletions cut 4 bases from V and 6 bases from J, with 28 bases between. Per the germline V gene, CDR1 is SGHTA and CDR2 is FQGTGA. The CDR3 has 19 amino acids. The CDR3 here is CASSSSAYSTSQKGNEQFF. CDR3 nucleotide sequence: TGTGCCAGCAGCTCCTCGGCCTATTCGACTAGTCAGAAGGGCAATGAGCAGTTCTTC.

The CDR3 protein is CASSPETTGDNGYTF. The DNA for the CDR3 is TGTGCCAGCAGCCCAGAGACTACAGGGGATAATGGCTACACCTTC. The J gene is TRBJ1-2, the V gene TRBV4-2; 7 bases are a match to TRBD1. V dropped 4 bases and J dropped 6; count of bases not matched to a gene: 11. The germline V gene has CDR1 LGHNA and CDR2 YNFKEQ. This CDR3 has 15 residues.

This rearrangement joins TRBV5-1 to TRBJ2-1; TRBD2 might be the D (6 bases). Germline CDR1 reads SGHRS; CDR2 reads YFSETQ. This CDR3 is built from 14 residues. V gave up 3 bases and J gave up 8 bases, with 15 bases separating them. CDR3: CASSSRDSFDEQFF. The CDR3 DNA follows: TGCGCCAGCAGCTCCCGGGACTCATTTGATGAGCAGTTCTTC. The entire variable domain, with the rest obtained from reference TRBV5-1 and TRBJ2-1, is as follows: KAGVTQTPRYLIKTRGQQVTLSCSPISGHRSVSWYQQTPGQGLQFLFEYFSETQRNKGNFPGRFSGRQFSNSRSEMNVSTLELGDSALYLCASSSRDSFDEQFFGPGTRLTVL.

The J gene is TRBJ1-2, the V gene TRBV30, with 9 bases fitting TRBD1. CDR3 length: 13 amino acids. Germline V gene data show CDR1 as GTSNPN and CDR2 as SVGIG (reference sequence). V gave up 3 bases and J gave up 6 bases; unmatched junction bases: 5. The DNA of the CDR3 is TGTGCCTGGAGGGGGACAGGGAAAGATGGCTACACCTTC. Translating it yields CAWRGTGKDGYTF.

The V and J genes are TRBV4-3 and TRBJ1-5; D remains ambiguous. The CDR3 consists of 14 residues. CDR1 and CDR2 (germline): LGHNA, YSLEER. V lost 0 bases, J lost 10 bases, and 13 bases lay in between. CDR3 protein: CASSQEVEGRPQHF. The CDR3 nucleotides are TGCGCCAGCAGCCAAGAGGTTGAGGGTCGCCCCCAGCATTTT.

The chain recombines TRBV10-3 with TRBJ1-2; D is ambiguous. Germline CDR1 is ENHRY and CDR2 is SYGVKD. The V end lost 2 bases, the J end lost 3 bases, and 10 bases lay between the germline ends. CDR3 length: 14 amino acids. The CDR3 spells CAISENNEYYGYTF. DNA for the CDR3: TGTGCCATCAGTGAGAATAACGAGTACTATGGCTACACCTTC.

As to this clone: An end of the junction differs from the germline gene, which may be a read error. V and J are TRBV5-6 and TRBJ2-3; D not certain. CDR3 size: 14 residues. The germline CDR1 and CDR2 sequences are SGHDT and YYEEEE. The CDR3 DNA reads TGTGCCAGCAGCTCGCAATTTGTCACAGATACGCGGTATTTT. This translates into CASSSQFVTDTRYF.

This chain links TRBV10-2 with TRBJ1-1, with D tentatively TRBD1 (5 bases). This CDR3 is built from 15 residues. CDR1 and CDR2 (germline): WSHSY, SAAADI. Between the trimmed V and J ends, which lost 3 bases and 1 base, there was a span of 12 bases. The CDR3 DNA sequence: TGCGCCAGCAGTGACAGGGTTTTAGGGAACACTGAAGCTTTCTTT. Translation gives CASSDRVLGNTEAFF.

J is TRBJ2-3 and V is TRBV13; D is uncertain. Germline-derived CDR1 and CDR2 are PRHDT and FYEKMQ (reference sequence). V was trimmed by 5 bases and J by 0 bases, leaving 3 bases between them. The CDR3 contains 12 residues. The DNA of the CDR3 is TGTGCCAGCAGCACCAGCACAGATACGCAGTATTTT. Encoded protein: CASSTSTDTQYF.

This chain links TRBV6-4 with TRBJ2-1; 8 bases agree with TRBD2. CDR3 length equals 16 residues. Germline V gene data show CDR1 as MRHNA and CDR2 as SNTAGT. The J segment lost 4 bases and the V segment lost 4 bases, leaving 9 bases of the junction unmatched. In nucleotides, the CDR3 is TGTGCCAGCAGTGCGCAACCTAGCGGGCCGTACAATGAGCAGTTCTTC. It encodes CASSAQPSGPYNEQFF.

In regard to this clone: The sample holds other DNA sequences that translate to the same CDR3. This chain joins TRBV9 and TRBJ1-2; 8 nucleotides agree with TRBD1. The V gene's germline CDR1 is SGDLS and CDR2 YYNGEE. V gave up 2 bases and J gave up 3 bases; unmatched junction bases: 0. CDR3 size: 13 residues. The CDR3 DNA is TGTGCCAGCAGCGTGGGACAGGACTATGGCTACACCTTC. Translated, it gives CASSVGQDYGYTF.

This rearrangement joins TRBV28 to TRBJ2-1; D might be TRBD1 (6 bases). The ends were cut back, 6 bases at V and 6 bases at J, with 15 bases in the middle. Germline-derived CDR1 and CDR2 are MDHEN and SYDVKM. There are 14 residues in the CDR3. The CDR3 here is CASSSSGTPNEQFF. CDR3 coding DNA: TGTGCCAGCAGCAGTTCAGGGACACCCAATGAGCAGTTCTTC.

This clone was found once. The chain employs TRBV2 and TRBJ2-7, with 7 nucleotides matching TRBD2. Germline CDR1 SNHLY, CDR2 FYNNEI. The CDR3 consists of 12 residues. V shed 6 bases and J 2 bases; nucleotides not matched to a gene: 1. The CDR3 nucleotides read TGTGCCAGCAGGGGGGGGGCCTACGAGCAGTACTTC. Protein sequence: CASRGGAYEQYF.

J is TRBJ2-2 and V is TRBV10-3; D may correspond to TRBD1 or TRBD2 (5 bases each). V was pared by 7 bases and J by 5 bases, with 14 bases between. CDR3 length: 14 residues. Germline V gene lookup returns CDR1 ENHRY and CDR2 SYGVKD. The CDR3 sequence is CAITEGYKTGELFF. In DNA form, the CDR3 reads TGTGCCATCACCGAGGGGTATAAGACCGGGGAGCTGTTTTTT.

The rearrangement links TRBV30 to TRBJ1-4, with a tentative D call TRBD1 (6 bases). The length of the CDR3 is 12 residues. The germline V gene encodes CDR1 GTSNPN and CDR2 SVGIG (reference sequence). Trimming pared 3 bases from V and 14 bases from J, leaving 16 bases between. CDR3 residues: CAWSQTGPELFF. CDR3 in DNA: TGTGCCTGGAGCCAAACAGGGCCCGAGCTGTTTTTT.

The rearrangement joins TRBV15 to TRBJ2-7; 8 bases fit TRBD1. The CDR3 runs 16 residues. The V segment lost 1 base and the J segment 3 bases; nucleotides outside the gene matches: 8. Germline values: CDR1 LNHNV, CDR2 YYDKDF (reference sequence). CDR3 DNA: TGTGCCACCAGCAGAGGCGACAGGACAGGGCGCTACGAGCAGTACTTC. Its protein product is CATSRGDRTGRYEQYF.

This chain joins TRBV28 and TRBJ1-2; D gene uncertain. The V gene lost 2 bases and the J gene lost 2 bases, with 6 bases spanning the gap. The CDR3 covers 13 residues. Germline CDR1 MDHEN, CDR2 SYDVKM. CDR3 bases: TGTGCCAGCAGTTTAGATTTGAACTATGGCTACACCTTC. Its protein product is CASSLDLNYGYTF.

The chain couples TRBV13 to TRBJ1-1; D is unresolved. The CDR3 contains 17 residues. Looked up from germline, CDR1 is PRHDT and CDR2 is FYEKMQ (reference sequence). V lost 0 bases to trimming and J lost 2 bases, with 16 bases between them. The CDR3 coding sequence is TGTGCCAGCAGCTTAGGTTCCCCCTTGCGGGGAAACACTGAAGCTTTCTTT. Translating it yields CASSLGSPLRGNTEAFF.

V gene TRBV6-6 combines with J gene TRBJ2-1; 12 positions match TRBD2. Germline V gene lookup returns CDR1 MNHNY and CDR2 SVGAGI (reference sequence). The CDR3 consists of 15 residues. Losses at the gene ends were 6 bases for V and 3 bases for J; bases not matched to a gene: 3. The DNA for the CDR3 is TGTGCCAGCAGCGAACTAGCGGGGGGCTACAATGAGCAGTTCTTC. Translating gives CASSELAGGYNEQFF.

The chain carries TRBV4-2 and TRBJ2-1; D call uncertain. The CDR3 is 12 amino acids. From germline, CDR1 is LGHNA and CDR2 YNFKEQ. Trimming removed 4 bases from V and 9 bases from J, with 10 bases in between. This CDR3 reads CASSPLGSEQFF. CDR3 in DNA: TGTGCCAGCAGCCCTCTCGGTAGTGAGCAGTTCTTC.

The rearrangement links TRBV4-3 to TRBJ2-2; D is unresolved. The germline gives CDR1 LGHNA, CDR2 YSLEER. Trimming pared 0 bases from V and 11 bases from J, leaving 10 bases between. CDR3 length equals 13 residues. For the CDR3, the DNA is TGCGCCAGCAGCCAAGATCGGAGAGCAGAGCTGTTTTTT. Translating it yields CASSQDRRAELFF.

The J gene is TRBJ2-1, the V gene TRBV4-3; D might be TRBD1 (5 bases). This CDR3 has 13 amino acids. Germline CDR1 and CDR2: LGHNA and YSLEER. V was trimmed by 1 base and J by 9 bases, leaving 10 bases between them. The CDR3 region has the DNA TGCGCCAGCAGCCAAGGTTGGGGCATTGAGCAGTTCTTC. It translates to CASSQGWGIEQFF.

This rearrangement joins TRBV12-5 to TRBJ2-1, with 8 nucleotides matching TRBD2. V shed 0 bases, J shed 4 bases, and the junction held 20 bases outside the gene matches. Germline V CDR1 and CDR2: LGHNT, FRNRAP. The CDR3 totals 21 residues. The DNA of the CDR3 is TGTGCTAGTGGTTTGGTACTCATAGGACGGGAGGGCATAAATTTTTACAATGAGCAGTTCTTC. Encoded protein: CASGLVLIGREGINFYNEQFF. Together with reference TRBV12-5 and TRBJ2-1, the CDR3 gives the full variable domain: DARVTQTPRHKVTEMGQEVTMRCQPILGHNTVFWYRQTMMQGLELLAYFRNRAPLDDSGMPKDRFSAEMPDATLATLKIQPSEPRDSAVYFCASGLVLIGREGINFYNEQFFGPGTRLTVL.

This chain connects TRBV4-1 to TRBJ1-5; D not certain. The CDR3 has 19 residues. Germline-derived CDR1 and CDR2 are MGHRA and YSYEKL. Trimming stripped 2 bases from V and 5 bases from J, with 25 bases between. CDR3: CASSQPRRWILPTYQPQHF. The CDR3 bases are TGCGCCAGCAGCCAACCCCGAAGGTGGATCCTCCCAACCTATCAGCCCCAGCATTTT.